These 30 T cell receptor beta chains were all obtained from the same sample, sequenced in a study of regulatory T cells in long-lasting Graves disease (dated by TCRdb to the early 2020s). The time point label of this sample denotes: newly diagnosed GD, antithyroid drugs for less than 3 months. For both TCR sequencing and RNA sequencing, RNA was extracted from PBMCs using TRIzol. The receptor library was made with multiplex PCR. Sequenced using an Illumina HiSeq 4000. To build TCR beta libraries, CDR3 regions were amplified by Arm-PCR using iRepertoire HTBI primers. TCRdb itself trimmed the public reads at Q25 with fastp, ran MiXCR and retained productive beta chains. Records with the same CDR3 protein are collapsed into one entry carrying the most frequent genes and DNA. Present in this sample are more than 300,000 distinct CDR3 sequences, roughly 12% of which were seen just once. Under 20% of the sample is held by the ten biggest clonotypes.

This sample also belongs to another study, concerning T cells in Graves' hyperthyroidism and ophthalmopathy.

This sample comprised peripheral blood mononuclear cells (PBMCs), obtained at new diagnosis, from a patient treated with antithyroid drugs. Receptors originate from a woman under 30 with Graves disease. Donor details come from another sample of the same person, matched by shared clones.

This clonotype has a count of ten or more. The J gene is TRBJ1-5, the V gene TRBV20-1, with unresolved D. In germline, CDR1 is DFQATT, CDR2 SNEGSKA (reference sequence). Trimming cost V 0 bases and J 2 bases, with 11 bases left between them. This CDR3 is 15 amino acids long. The CDR3 coding sequence is TGCAGTGCTAGAGATCGTCCTGGGGGCAATCAGCCCCAGCATTTT. Amino acids: CSARDRPGGNQPQHF.

This clonotype was seen at least ten times. V is TRBV10-3 and J is TRBJ1-5, with TRBD1 matching over 10 bases. CDR3 length: 14 residues. The V segment lost 10 bases and the J segment 7 bases; nucleotides outside the gene matches: 10. The V gene's germline CDR1 is ENHRY and CDR2 SYGVKD. The CDR3 DNA follows: TGTGCCAAAGAGACAGGGGGCTCGGAACAGCCCCAGCATTTT. It codes for CAKETGGSEQPQHF.

This clonotype has at least ten counts. V and J are TRBV20-1 and TRBJ1-2, with no clear D. This CDR3 spans 10 amino acids. V dropped 3 bases and J dropped 7 bases, with 6 bases sitting between them. Germline CDR1 and CDR2: DFQATT and SNEGSKA (reference sequence). CDR3 bases: TGCAGTGCTAGTGGTCCTGGCTACACCTTC. It is translated as CSASGPGYTF.

This clonotype was seen ten or more times. The V call is TRBV12-3 or TRBV12-4, the J call TRBJ2-3, with D unresolved. Trimming stripped 3 bases from V and 6 bases from J, with 13 bases between. This CDR3 contains 14 residues. CDR3 loop: CASSFEATPDTQYF. The CDR3 DNA is TGTGCCAGCAGTTTTGAGGCTACCCCGGATACGCAGTATTTT.

This clonotype was found many times. The chain employs TRBV28 and TRBJ2-5; D possibly corresponds to TRBD1 (5 bases). The CDR3 length is 14 residues. Trimming shortened V by 6 bases and J by 2 bases, and 13 bases separated the two germline ends. Germline CDR1 MDHEN, CDR2 SYDVKM. The CDR3 loop reads CASRTLSGQETQYF. In DNA form, the CDR3 reads TGTGCCAGCAGGACGCTTTCAGGGCAAGAGACCCAGTACTTC.

This clonotype was counted many times. The chain joins TRBV14 to TRBJ2-1, with D hard to call. This CDR3 has 18 residues. Germline V gene sequence: CDR1 SGHDN, CDR2 FVKESK. V shed 2 bases and J shed 6 bases, with 23 bases lying between them. The CDR3 bases are TGTGCCAGCAGCCAATCAAGGCGGAAGTGGAGACCTCGCAATGAGCAGTTCTTC. It is translated as CASSQSRRKWRPRNEQFF.

The table lists this clonotype with many counts. V and J are TRBV6-1 and TRBJ1-1; D remains ambiguous. With 0 bases removed from V and 2 bases from J, the gap between germline ends came to 10 bases. From germline, CDR1 is MNHNS and CDR2 SASEGT. The CDR3 is 15 amino acids. The CDR3 loop is CASSEAWGGNTEAFF. CDR3 coding DNA: TGTGCCAGCAGTGAAGCGTGGGGAGGAAACACTGAAGCTTTCTTT.

This clonotype was recorded at least ten times. The CDR3 bases are TGTGCCAGCAGTTTACGCATAGCGGGGGTCTACGAGCAGTACTTC. This gives the protein CASSLRIAGVYEQYF. V and J are TRBV28 and TRBJ2-7; 9 bases fit TRBD2. CDR1 MDHEN and CDR2 SYDVKM come from the germline V gene. The junction had 5 bases not matched to a gene; V was cut back by 2 bases and J by 3 bases. The CDR3 is made up of 15 amino acids.

This clonotype ranks as medium-sized (0.01 to 0.1%). The CDR3 loop reads CASSAGGSHYNEQFF. The DNA of the CDR3 is TGTGCCAGCAGCGCGGGGGGATCCCACTACAATGAGCAGTTCTTC. The rearrangement joins TRBV9 to TRBJ2-1, with 7 bases fitting TRBD2. There are 15 residues in the CDR3. Germline V lookup: CDR1 SGDLS, CDR2 YYNGEE. J gave up 3 bases and V 3 bases, and 6 bases lay outside the gene matches.

This clonotype occurred a few times. The J gene is TRBJ1-2, the V gene TRBV20-1; 7 positions match TRBD1. In germline, CDR1 is DFQATT, CDR2 SNEGSKA (reference sequence). V lost 3 bases and J lost 8; bases outside the gene matches: 12. The CDR3 runs to 14 residues. CDR3 bases: TGCAGTGCTAGTTCCCCCGACAGGGTAAGGGGCTACACCTTC. Protein product: CSASSPDRVRGYTF.

Ten or more counts support this clonotype. The rearrangement links TRBV20-1 to TRBJ1-5; maybe TRBD1 (5 bases). CDR1 is DFQATT, CDR2 SNEGSKA, per germline (reference sequence). V lost 1 base and J lost 3, with 19 bases in between. The length of the CDR3 is 17 residues. CDR3 nucleotides: TGCAGTGCTAGAGCGGGGGAGTCGTGGGGTATCAATCAGCCCCAGCATTTT. Amino acid sequence: CSARAGESWGINQPQHF.

The chain has TRBV18 and TRBJ2-5, with D perhaps being TRBD1 or TRBD2 (5 bases each). Germline CDR1 reads KGHSH; CDR2 reads LQKENI. The CDR3 length is 15 residues. V gave up 2 bases and J gave up 5 bases, with 15 bases separating them. This CDR3 reads CASSPGRGGPETQYF. The CDR3 DNA sequence: TGTGCCAGCTCACCAGGGCGTGGGGGTCCCGAGACCCAGTACTTC.

This clonotype was seen ten or more times. The V gene is TRBV12-3 or TRBV12-4, the J gene TRBJ2-7; TRBD2 agrees at 8 bases. V was pared by 2 bases and J by 3 bases, with 3 bases of the junction left unmatched. The length of the CDR3 is 14 residues. The CDR3: CASSLREGGYEQYF. In DNA form, the CDR3 reads TGTGCCAGCAGTTTACGGGAGGGAGGCTACGAGCAGTACTTC.

This clonotype was detected only a few times. The V call is TRBV11-2, the J call TRBJ1-3, with D tentatively TRBD1 (5 bases). Germline values: CDR1 SGHAT, CDR2 FQNNGV. CDR3 length equals 16 residues. Trimming left V 5 bases short and J 0 bases short, with 14 bases between. CDR3 coding DNA: TGTGCCAGCAGCCTAATCCAGGGATCCTCTGGAAACACCATATATTTT. Translation gives CASSLIQGSSGNTIYF.

This clonotype showed up many times. The V and J genes are TRBV19 and TRBJ2-7; no reliable D call. The CDR3 totals 13 residues. Germline CDR1 is LNHDA and CDR2 is SQIVND (reference sequence). V was trimmed by 5 bases and J by 2 bases, leaving 10 bases between them. CDR3 protein: CASSPPSAYEQYF. The CDR3 DNA reads TGTGCCAGTAGTCCGCCCAGCGCCTACGAGCAGTACTTC.

In its sample, this clonotype was seen many times. This sequence joins TRBV29-1 and TRBJ1-5; TRBD1 might be the D (6 bases). The CDR3 runs to 13 residues. Germline V gene data show CDR1 as SQVTM and CDR2 as ANQGSEA. V lost 6 bases to trimming and J lost 3 bases, with 12 bases between them. CDR3 protein: CSVGTRLNQPQHF. DNA for the CDR3: TGCAGCGTGGGGACACGTCTCAATCAGCCCCAGCATTTT.

This clonotype occurred many times. This chain uses TRBV2 with TRBJ2-1; D uncertain. Trimming took 3 bases from V and 12 from J, leaving 9 bases between them. Germline CDR1 and CDR2: SNHLY and FYNNEI. The length of the CDR3 is 11 residues. This chain's CDR3 is CASSDQYGQFF. In nucleotides, the CDR3 is TGTGCCAGCAGTGATCAATATGGGCAGTTCTTC.

This clonotype was counted between two and nine times. The chain has TRBV7-2 and TRBJ2-5; 8 bases align to TRBD2. The CDR3 loop spans 13 amino acids. CDR1 SGHTA and CDR2 FQGNSA come from the germline V gene. Trimming removed 4 bases from V and 7 bases from J; junction bases left unmatched: 5. The CDR3 DNA follows: TGTGCCAGCAGCTGGGAGCGGGAGCGGACCCAGTACTTC. Protein sequence: CASSWERERTQYF.

The rearrangement uses TRBV12-3 or TRBV12-4 and TRBJ2-2; D is unresolved. The CDR3 has 16 residues. V was shortened by 3 bases and J by 4 bases, with 15 bases between the two germline ends. The chain's CDR3 is CASSLDESSITGELFF. The CDR3 DNA reads as TGTGCCAGCAGTTTGGATGAGAGTTCTATCACCGGGGAGCTGTTTTTT.

This clonotype showed up just a few times. This chain joins TRBV27 and TRBJ2-5; perhaps TRBD1 as D (6 bases). The CDR3 spans 14 residues. The germline V gene has CDR1 MNHEY and CDR2 SMNVEV (reference sequence). V gave up 8 bases and J gave up 5 bases, with 18 bases separating them. The CDR3 sequence is CASGLTWDTETQYF. As DNA, the CDR3 is TGTGCCAGCGGTCTTACGTGGGACACTGAGACCCAGTACTTC.

The V and J genes are TRBV29-1 and TRBJ2-3, with TRBD1 as a possible D gene (6 bases). Trimming cost V 4 bases and J 3 bases, with 14 bases left between them. This CDR3 comprises 14 residues. CDR1 is SQVTM, CDR2 ANQGSEA, per germline. The CDR3 reads CSVVDRRLTDTQYF. CDR3 coding DNA: TGCAGCGTTGTAGACAGGAGGTTAACAGATACGCAGTATTTT.

In this sample, this clonotype turned up many times. This chain links TRBV6-2 or TRBV6-3 with TRBJ2-2; 9 bases map to TRBD2. The CDR3 consists of 18 residues. Germline trimming cut 6 bases from V and 1 base from J; bases unmatched to any gene: 12. Per the germline V gene, CDR1 is MNHEY and CDR2 is SVGEGT. CDR3 region: CASRRRLAGRVNTGELFF. The CDR3 DNA is TGTGCCAGCAGGCGACGGCTAGCGGGGAGAGTGAACACCGGGGAGCTGTTTTTT.

The sample holds many counts of this clonotype. The rearrangement uses TRBV5-5 and TRBJ2-2, with unresolved D. V shed 4 bases and J shed 2 bases, with 9 bases lying between them. CDR1 and CDR2 (germline): SGHKS, YYEKEE (reference sequence). The CDR3 has 14 amino acids. CDR3: CASSHSVNTGELFF. The CDR3 nucleotides are TGTGCCAGCAGCCACAGCGTTAACACCGGGGAGCTGTTTTTT.

This clonotype has at least ten counts. The chain has TRBV18 and TRBJ1-5; no reliable D call. Germline-derived CDR1 and CDR2 are KGHSH and LQKENI. Deletions cut 1 base from V and 0 bases from J, with 13 bases between. This CDR3 has 17 residues. The chain's CDR3 is CASSPLPRSPSNQPQHF. CDR3 sequence (DNA): TGTGCCAGCTCACCACTTCCCCGCAGTCCTAGCAATCAGCCCCAGCATTTT.

This clonotype was detected ten times or more. V usage is TRBV28 and J usage is TRBJ1-1; D unclear. Germline V gives CDR1 MDHEN, CDR2 SYDVKM. The CDR3 runs 12 residues. Trimming left V 7 bases short and J 0 bases short, with 6 bases between. The CDR3 region has the DNA TGTGCCAGCAAGGATATGAACACTGAAGCTTTCTTT. This gives the protein CASKDMNTEAFF.

This clonotype was seen ten or more times. This chain uses TRBV3-1 with TRBJ1-1; D uncertain. Germline V CDR1 and CDR2: LGHDT, YNNKEL (reference sequence). V lost 4 bases and J lost 3, with 12 bases in between. The CDR3 sequence is 14 residues long. Here the CDR3 reads CASSPGLYDTEAFF. The DNA for the CDR3 is TGTGCCAGCAGCCCCGGACTGTATGACACTGAAGCTTTCTTT.

In this sample, this clonotype turned up a few times. The chain carries TRBV27 and TRBJ1-2, with 7 positions matching TRBD1. CDR1 MNHEY and CDR2 SMNVEV come from the germline V gene (reference sequence). The CDR3 has 14 amino acids. Unmatched junction bases numbered 9, after V lost 4 bases and J lost 7 bases. CDR3 in amino acids: CASSSRQGGGGYTF. Written as DNA, the CDR3 is TGTGCCAGCAGTTCTCGACAGGGCGGTGGTGGCTACACCTTC.

There are many counts of this clonotype. The rearrangement uses TRBV4-3 and TRBJ1-6; D gene uncertain. The CDR3 is 13 amino acids. The germline gives CDR1 LGHNA, CDR2 YSLEER. V lost 0 bases to trimming and J lost 15 bases, with 12 bases between them. The CDR3 DNA sequence: TGCGCCAGCAGCCAAGACGAGGGTCTTGACCTCCACTTT. This gives the protein CASSQDEGLDLHF.

This clonotype was counted many times. This chain uses TRBV9 with TRBJ1-4; D is unclear. The length of the CDR3 is 14 residues. Trimming left V 1 base short and J 7 bases short, with 11 bases between. CDR1 is SGDLS, CDR2 YYNGEE, per germline. CDR3 bases: TGTGCCAGCAGCGTATGGGGTCTAGGTGAAAAACTGTTTTTT. Protein sequence: CASSVWGLGEKLFF.

This clonotype has a count of ten or more. The chain links TRBV30 to TRBJ1-5; D remains ambiguous. V was trimmed by 5 bases and J by 5 bases, leaving 10 bases between them. This CDR3 contains 12 residues. CDR1 GTSNPN and CDR2 SVGIG come from the germline V gene (reference sequence). In DNA form, the CDR3 reads TGTGCCTGGGGAAGGCATGATCAGCCCCAGCATTTT. Its translation: CAWGRHDQPQHF.